This TCR beta chain was documented in a study of spatial heterogeneity in lung cancer. Study-wide background: Each distinct TCR and UMI combination averaged more than ten appearances in raw reads. Notes on the study in general: Alpha chain coverage of tumor T cells was estimated at 6% to 9%, and beta chain coverage at about 13%. It was found that expanded intratumoral alpha and beta TCR counts tracked tumor mutation counts.

Many counts were recorded for this clonotype. The antigen is unknown. CDR3 length: 12 amino acids. Looked up from germline, CDR1 is MDHEN and CDR2 is SYDVKM. After removal of 3 bases from V and 5 bases from J, the junction contained 0 bases not matched to a gene. Described time point: sample taken at primary tumor resection. Unsorted whole RNA of tumor, nontumor lung or frozen PBMC was sequenced. TCRdb re-derived calls from the 5' RACE reads in MiXCR, one entry per CDR3 protein. This sample has approximately 4,900 distinct CDR3 sequences; 25% to 40% occur once, and the top ten carry about 16%. The receptor was derived from a male donor with early-stage non-small cell lung cancer. This chain connects TRBV28 to TRBJ2-5; 7 positions match TRBD2. This material consisted of lung tumor tissue, taken at surgery. The CDR3 loop is CASSFGGETQYF. CDR3 in DNA: TGTGCCAGCAGTTTCGGGGGGGAGACCCAGTACTTC.